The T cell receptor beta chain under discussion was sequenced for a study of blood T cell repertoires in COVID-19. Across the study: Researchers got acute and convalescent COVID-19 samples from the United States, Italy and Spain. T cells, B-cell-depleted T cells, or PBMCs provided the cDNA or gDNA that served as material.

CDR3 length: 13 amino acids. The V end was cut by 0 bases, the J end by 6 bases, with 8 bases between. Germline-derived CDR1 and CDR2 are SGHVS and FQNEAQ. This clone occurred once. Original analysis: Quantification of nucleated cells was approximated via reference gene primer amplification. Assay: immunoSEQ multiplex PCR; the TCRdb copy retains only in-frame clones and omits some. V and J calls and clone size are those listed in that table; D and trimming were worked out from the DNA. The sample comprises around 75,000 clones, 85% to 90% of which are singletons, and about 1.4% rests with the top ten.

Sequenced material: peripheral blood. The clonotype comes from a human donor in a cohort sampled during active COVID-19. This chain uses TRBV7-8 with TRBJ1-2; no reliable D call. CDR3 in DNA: TGTGCCAGCAGCTTAGCCCAGGAAAATGGCTACACCTTC. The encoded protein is CASSLAQENGYTF.